Below are 16 T cell receptor beta chains sequenced from a single sample in a study of long-term antiretroviral therapy in people with HIV (dated by TCRdb to between 2022 and 2023). Sequencing of the TRB variable region was done with the immunoSEQ hsTCRB v3.0 assay at survey level resolution. As stored in TCRdb, this immuneACCESS dataset retains in-frame rearrangements with V and J assigned. A fraction of the clones does not appear; measured against another copy, unresolved V genes explain less than half of the discrepancy, and the remainder lacks a known reason. Counted in this sample were about 11,000 clones; about 81% of them appeared once. The ten largest clonotypes hold 20% of the sample. The starting material was unsorted PBMCs, obtained 7.2 years after starting antiretroviral therapy. The receptors stem from a man between 50 and 59 years old with HIV.

This chain joins TRBV6-1 and TRBJ1-1; D unresolved. Deletions cut 8 bases from V and 8 bases from J, with 9 bases between. In germline, CDR1 is MNHNS, CDR2 SASEGT. There are 10 residues in the CDR3. The CDR3 sequence: CASGRGEAFF. In DNA form, the CDR3 reads TGTGCCAGCGGGAGAGGGGAAGCTTTCTTT.

This clone was counted a few times. The chain employs TRBV6-6 and TRBJ1-3, with 8 bases lining up with TRBD1. Germline-derived CDR1 and CDR2 are MNHNY and SVGAGI (reference sequence). This CDR3 contains 15 residues. The ends lost 6 bases at V and 2 bases at J; junction bases unmatched: 6. CDR3 DNA: TGTGCCAGCAGCCCGGACAGGGCGGCTGGAAACACCATATATTTT. Translated: CASSPDRAAGNTIYF.

The J gene is TRBJ2-3, the V gene TRBV27; D not resolved. Germline V lookup: CDR1 MNHEY, CDR2 SMNVEV (reference sequence). This CDR3 is 11 amino acids long. V was clipped by 2 bases and J by 5 bases, with 2 bases between them. The CDR3 DNA reads as TGTGCCAGCAGTTTAGGAGATACGCAGTATTTT. Amino acids: CASSLGDTQYF.

This chain uses TRBV28 with TRBJ1-1; 9 bases are shared with TRBD1. The CDR3 length is 16 residues. J lost 4 bases, V lost 4 bases, and 10 bases had no gene match. CDR1 and CDR2 (germline): MDHEN, SYDVKM. CDR3 loop: CASSSTGGAPGTEAFF. As DNA, the CDR3 is TGTGCCAGCAGTTCTACAGGGGGCGCCCCAGGCACTGAAGCTTTCTTT.

This clone appeared once. The rearrangement uses TRBV10-3 and TRBJ2-7, with D unclear. Germline-derived CDR1 and CDR2 are ENHRY and SYGVKD. The CDR3 runs to 13 residues. V lost 10 bases and J lost 2, with 15 bases in between. The CDR3 sequence: CATTEEIAYEQYF. In nucleotides, the CDR3 is TGTGCCACTACCGAGGAAATAGCCTACGAGCAGTACTTC.

Only a few counts were recorded for this clone. CDR3 coding DNA: TGTGCCAGCAGCACTCAGGGGGCTCGGGACAATGAGCAGTTCTTC. It encodes CASSTQGARDNEQFF. The V call is TRBV9, the J call TRBJ2-1; 8 positions match TRBD1. Germline CDR1 SGDLS, CDR2 YYNGEE. Germline trimming cut 4 bases from V and 5 bases from J; bases unmatched to any gene: 8. There are 15 residues in the CDR3.

DNA of the CDR3: TGTGCCAGCGCCCTGGAGGGGGGTAGTATGATTGAGCAGTTCTTC. Protein sequence: CASALEGGSMIEQFF. The chain carries TRBV7-3 and TRBJ2-1; D tentatively fits TRBD1 or TRBD2 (6 bases each). The CDR3 totals 15 residues. V lost 8 bases, J lost 9 bases, and 23 bases lay in between. Per germline, CDR1 SGHTA and CDR2 FQGTGA.

The chain combines TRBV15 with TRBJ1-1; 9 bases fit TRBD1. Trimming at V came to 3 bases and at J to 11 bases, leaving 4 bases not matched to a gene. From germline, CDR1 is LNHNV and CDR2 YYDKDF (reference sequence). The CDR3 is 12 amino acids. In DNA, the CDR3 is TGTGCCACCAGCAGTTCACAGGGGGCGGCTTTCTTT. It translates to CATSSSQGAAFF.

The chain couples TRBV18 to TRBJ2-1; 8 positions agree with TRBD2. The CDR3 is 15 amino acids. Looked up from germline, CDR1 is KGHSH and CDR2 is LQKENI. V lost 2 bases, J lost 5 bases, and 5 bases stayed unmatched. CDR3 protein: CASSPGGGTHNEQFF. The CDR3 region has the DNA TGTGCCAGCTCACCAGGCGGGGGGACCCACAATGAGCAGTTCTTC.

The chain joins TRBV6-5 to TRBJ2-1; D is possibly TRBD1 (5 bases). Between the trimmed V and J ends, which lost 2 bases and 1 base, there was a span of 9 bases. This CDR3 has 15 amino acids. Germline CDR1 and CDR2: MNHEY and SVGAGI. In nucleotides, the CDR3 is TGTGCCAGCAGTTACGGGGCAGGGTCCTACAATGAGCAGTTCTTC. As protein: CASSYGAGSYNEQFF.

The chain uses TRBV5-6 and TRBJ1-1; tentatively, D is TRBD1 (5 bases). V was pared by 0 bases and J by 4 bases, with 10 bases between. Germline V lookup: CDR1 SGHDT, CDR2 YYEEEE. The CDR3 sequence is 14 residues long. This chain's CDR3 is CASSLEAGPTEAFF. CDR3 sequence (DNA): TGTGCCAGCAGCTTGGAGGCAGGGCCCACTGAAGCTTTCTTT.

This chain uses TRBV5-1 with TRBJ1-1; D call uncertain. The CDR3 extends over 14 amino acids. Germline V gene data show CDR1 as SGHRS and CDR2 as YFSETQ. Between the trimmed V and J ends, which lost 2 bases and 5 bases, there was a span of 13 bases. The CDR3 here is CASSLSTSGTEAFF. In DNA, the CDR3 is TGCGCCAGCAGCTTATCAACATCGGGGACTGAAGCTTTCTTT.

The chain is built from TRBV7-2 and TRBJ2-5, with unresolved D. The germline gives CDR1 SGHTA, CDR2 FQGNSA. Trimming shortened V by 2 bases and J by 1 base, and 5 bases separated the two germline ends. The CDR3 runs to 13 residues. The DNA for the CDR3 is TGTGCCAGCAGCTTAACACTCCAAGAGACCCAGTACTTC. It yields the protein CASSLTLQETQYF. The full variable domain, in which reference TRBV7-2 and TRBJ2-5 provide the parts outside the CDR3, is GAGVSQSPSNKVTEKGKDVELRCDPISGHTALYWYRQSLGQGLEFLIYFQGNSAPDKSGLPSDRFSAERTGGSVSTLTIQRTQQEDSAVYLCASSLTLQETQYFGPGTRLLVL.

Of note for this clone: This sample also contains other DNA sequences that code for the same CDR3. The V and J genes are TRBV29-1 and TRBJ2-1; D not certain. V was cut by 5 bases and J by 4 bases, with 3 bases left in between. CDR3 size: 10 residues. CDR1 SQVTM and CDR2 ANQGSEA come from the germline V gene. The CDR3 sequence: CSVLYNEQFF. CDR3 nucleotides: TGCAGCGTTCTGTACAATGAGCAGTTCTTC.

This chain uses TRBV19 with TRBJ2-1; TRBD2 is a possible D gene (5 bases). Germline V gives CDR1 LNHDA, CDR2 SQIVND (reference sequence). The CDR3 length is 17 residues. The V end lost 1 base, the J end lost 4 bases, and 17 bases lay between the germline ends. Written as DNA, the CDR3 is TGTGCCAGTAGTATAGCCCTCGACTCGACTACATACAATGAGCAGTTCTTC. Translating gives CASSIALDSTTYNEQFF.

This rearrangement joins TRBV6-6 to TRBJ2-7; TRBD2 might be the D (5 bases). V lost 3 bases and J 0 bases, leaving 12 bases between the germline ends. The CDR3 runs 15 residues. In germline, CDR1 is MNHNY, CDR2 SVGAGI (reference sequence). As DNA, the CDR3 is TGTGCCAGCAGTTATTCCCGACTATCCTCCTACGAGCAGTACTTC. Translating it yields CASSYSRLSSYEQYF.